Below, 5 T cell receptor beta chains from the same sample are listed, as sequenced in a study of PD-1 blockade in classical Hodgkin lymphoma. Autologous stem cell transplantation was followed by relapse in every patient, and brentuximab vedotin exposure varied. Sequenced by immunoSEQ multiplex PCR; TCRdb stores in-frame clones only, minus some. The sample shows 46,000 or so clones, approximately 70% of them seen only once. The sequencing used peripheral blood mononuclear cells (PBMCs), collected at baseline. Receptor source: a human donor with classical Hodgkin lymphoma.

The chain carries TRBV27 and TRBJ1-4; D perhaps matches TRBD1 (6 bases). Between the trimmed V and J ends, which lost 4 bases and 8 bases, there was a span of 14 bases. From germline, CDR1 is MNHEY and CDR2 SMNVEV (reference sequence). This CDR3 region has 14 residues. The DNA of the CDR3 is TGTGCCAGCAGTTCACAGGGATCGGAGGAAAAACTGTTTTTT. The encoded protein is CASSSQGSEEKLFF.

The J gene is TRBJ1-2, the V gene TRBV30; D is possibly TRBD1 (5 bases). The V and J ends lost 1 base and 0 bases respectively, with 9 bases between them. Germline loops: CDR1 GTSNPN, CDR2 SVGIG (reference sequence). This CDR3 region has 14 residues. CDR3 in DNA: TGTGCCTGGAGTGAATGGGACGCTAACTATGGCTACACCTTC. Its translation is CAWSEWDANYGYTF.

The rearrangement joins TRBV11-3 to TRBJ2-1; D is uncertain. The germline CDR1 and CDR2 sequences are SGHNT and YENEEA. This CDR3 has 14 residues. With 5 bases removed from V and 8 bases from J, the gap between germline ends came to 16 bases. CDR3 in amino acids: CASSQDGLGHEQFF. Written as DNA, the CDR3 is TGTGCCAGCAGCCAGGACGGTCTTGGGCATGAGCAGTTCTTC. The complete variable domain, with remaining parts taken from reference TRBV11-3 and TRBJ2-1, reads EAGVVQSPRYKIIEKKQPVAFWCNPISGHNTLYWYLQNLGQGPELLIRYENEEAVDDSQLPKDRFSAERLKGVDSTLKIQPAELGDSAVYLCASSQDGLGHEQFFGPGTRLTVL.

The chain has TRBV5-1 and TRBJ2-1, with TRBD2 matching over 11 bases. In germline, CDR1 is SGHRS, CDR2 YFSETQ. The trim removed 4 bases at V and 6 bases at J, leaving 6 bases unmatched. The CDR3 sequence is 15 residues long. Written as DNA, the CDR3 is TGCGCCAGCAGCCGGGCCGGGACTAGCGGCAATGAGCAGTTCTTC. Amino acid sequence: CASSRAGTSGNEQFF.

This clone occurred a few times. The chain uses TRBV30 and TRBJ1-5, with D possibly matching TRBD1 (5 bases). Germline V CDR1 and CDR2: GTSNPN, SVGIG (reference sequence). The CDR3 consists of 13 residues. The ends were cut back, 3 bases at V and 3 bases at J, with 9 bases in the middle. The CDR3: CAWRGGANQPQHF. DNA of the CDR3: TGTGCCTGGAGGGGGGGAGCCAATCAGCCCCAGCATTTT.